The next 7 T cell receptor beta chains were all read from a single sample in a study of blood T cell repertoires in COVID-19. Sequenced by immunoSEQ multiplex PCR; TCRdb stores in-frame clones only, minus some. The sample lists roughly 500,000 clones; around 85% were seen once. The sample comprised peripheral blood. The receptors come from a human donor in a cohort sampled during active COVID-19.

A note on this clone: Other DNA variants within this sample encode the same CDR3. The chain couples TRBV7-2 to TRBJ2-1; TRBD2 matches at 7 bases. The J segment lost 8 bases and the V segment lost 0 bases, leaving 4 bases of the junction unmatched. Germline values: CDR1 SGHTA, CDR2 FQGNSA. The CDR3 covers 14 residues. CDR3 nucleotide sequence: TGTGCCAGCAGCTTAGCGGGAGGGCCCGATGAGCAGTTCTTC. This gives the protein CASSLAGGPDEQFF. Combining the CDR3 with reference TRBV7-2 and TRBJ2-1 gives the whole variable domain GAGVSQSPSNKVTEKGKDVELRCDPISGHTALYWYRQSLGQGLEFLIYFQGNSAPDKSGLPSDRFSAERTGGSVSTLTIQRTQQEDSAVYLCASSLAGGPDEQFFGPGTRLTVL.

V and J are TRBV6-5 and TRBJ1-5; D remains unclear. V lost 5 bases and J 9 bases, leaving 14 bases between the germline ends. The CDR3 is 13 residues long. From germline, CDR1 is MNHEY and CDR2 SVGAGI. In DNA form, the CDR3 reads TGTGCCAGCAGTCAGGCGCCTCAAAGGCCCCAGCATTTT. Translation gives CASSQAPQRPQHF.

This chain uses TRBV2 with TRBJ1-1; D unresolved. The V end lost 4 bases, the J end lost 1 base, and 13 bases lay between the germline ends. The CDR3 length is 15 residues. Germline V lookup: CDR1 SNHLY, CDR2 FYNNEI. CDR3 DNA sequence: TGTGCCAGCAGTGTGAGATCACAGCCGAACACTGAAGCTTTCTTT. Translated: CASSVRSQPNTEAFF. The full variable domain, its missing parts supplied by reference TRBV2 and TRBJ1-1, is EPEVTQTPSHQVTQMGQEVILRCVPISNHLYFYWYRQILGQKVEFLVSFYNNEISEKSEIFDDQFSVERPDGSNFTLKIRSTKLEDSAMYFCASSVRSQPNTEAFFGQGTRLTVV.

This clone was observed a handful of times. The V call is TRBV19, the J call TRBJ1-5; 9 nucleotides agree with TRBD1. Germline lookup yields CDR1 LNHDA and CDR2 SQIVND (reference sequence). The CDR3 has 12 residues. The V gene end was trimmed by 4 bases and the J gene end by 12 bases; junction bases not matched to a gene: 4. CDR3 amino acids: CASSRGQGVQHF. CDR3 coding DNA: TGTGCCAGTAGTAGGGGACAGGGTGTCCAGCATTTT.

The chain joins TRBV6-5 to TRBJ2-6, with D perhaps TRBD2 (6 bases). Trimming removed 2 bases at V and 1 base at J, with 9 bases between. The germline CDR1 and CDR2 sequences are MNHEY and SVGAGI. CDR3 length: 16 amino acids. CDR3 protein: CASSYTRGSGANVLTF. Here the CDR3 DNA reads TGTGCCAGCAGTTACACACGGGGGTCTGGGGCCAACGTCCTGACTTTC.

The CDR3 bases are TGTGCCAGCAGCCTTGATGGAAGGACTAGCACGGAGACCCAGTACTTC. Its translation: CASSLDGRTSTETQYF. The rearrangement joins TRBV3-1 (or the pseudogene TRBV3-2) to TRBJ2-5, with 8 nucleotides matching TRBD2. The CDR3 is 16 amino acids. Germline V gene sequence: CDR1 LGHDT, CDR2 YNNKEL (reference sequence). V trimming: 4 bases; J trimming: 5 bases; junction bases outside the gene matches: 12.

As concerns this clone: The junction departs from the called germline gene at one end, perhaps through a read error. The V and J genes are TRBV5-1 and TRBJ1-1; 12 positions match TRBD1. The CDR3 extends over 19 amino acids. The germline CDR1 and CDR2 sequences are SGHRS and YFSETQ. CDR3 residues: CASSRTGPGTGGMKTEAFF. CDR3 bases: TGCGCCAGCAGCCGGACCGGGCCGGGGACAGGGGGCATGAAAACTGAAGCTTTCTTT.